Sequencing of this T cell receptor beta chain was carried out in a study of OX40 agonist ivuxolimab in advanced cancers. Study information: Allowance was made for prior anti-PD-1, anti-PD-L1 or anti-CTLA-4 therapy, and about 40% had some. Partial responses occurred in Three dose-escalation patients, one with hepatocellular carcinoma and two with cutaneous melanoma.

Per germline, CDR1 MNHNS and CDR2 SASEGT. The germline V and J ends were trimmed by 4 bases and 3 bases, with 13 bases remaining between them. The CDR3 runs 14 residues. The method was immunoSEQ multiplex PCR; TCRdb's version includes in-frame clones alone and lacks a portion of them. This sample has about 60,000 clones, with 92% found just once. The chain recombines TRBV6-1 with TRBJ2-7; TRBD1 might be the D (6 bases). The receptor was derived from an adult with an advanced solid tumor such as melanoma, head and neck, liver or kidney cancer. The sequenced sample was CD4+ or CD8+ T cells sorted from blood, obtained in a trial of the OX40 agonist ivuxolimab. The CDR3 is CASSVARGYYEQYF. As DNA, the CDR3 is TGTGCCAGCAGTGTGGCCAGGGGTTACTACGAGCAGTACTTC.